The entry below gives a single T cell receptor beta chain sequence along with its context. Antigen: not known. This specimen comes from a study of beta chain features in type 1 diabetes. As every portion of the isolated RNA was reverse transcribed, the sequencing read expressed TCRB transcripts. Libraries were prepared by immunoSEQ multiplex PCR; TCRdb keeps only in-frame clonotypes and omits some of them. The sample consists of hundreds of thousands of clones, around an eighth of them appearing once. Whole-study results and caveats: Whether TCRB rearrangement is influenced by HLA type was left unresolved in this analysis. Researchers report that Type 1 diabetes patients had moderately but significantly shorter TCRB CDR3s across all four CD4+ subsets. A pattern of fewer insertions and more deletions at VDJ junctions was seen in type 1 diabetes patients.

CD4+ cells of the naive, central memory, regulatory and stem cell-like memory types were sorted via CD45RO/CCR7/CD25/CD127/CD95/CD27. Sorting produced populations that all topped 95% purity. CDR3 length equals 15 residues. Germline lookup yields CDR1 LGHNA and CDR2 YNFKEQ. V was shortened by 0 bases and J by 7 bases, with 15 bases between the two germline ends. The receptor was isolated from a man aged 18 to 30 with type 1 diabetes. J is TRBJ1-2 and V is TRBV4-2; D unclear. The sample consisted of naive CD4+ T cells from blood. CDR3 in amino acids: CASSQEGLRAGGYTF. The CDR3 coding sequence is TGTGCCAGCAGCCAAGAGGGCCTAAGAGCGGGTGGCTACACCTTC.